Listed below are T cell receptor beta chains from one sample, sequenced in a study of radiotherapy plus CTLA-4 blockade in lung cancer. TCRdb's table, derived via immunoSEQ multiplex PCR, lists solely in-frame clones and lacks some. Of about 88,000 clones in the sample, 55% to 75% were seen once. Sequenced material: peripheral blood, taken from a patient treated with radiotherapy plus ipilimumab. The receptors were gathered from a human donor with non-small cell lung cancer that progressed on radiotherapy plus ipilimumab. Each CDR3 is given with its conserved first and last residue. A D gene is named only where the DNA matches it firmly. A row's size may be missing; if present it is once, few, many or a size class.

clone size	D gene	V gene	J gene	CDR3 DNA	CDR3 protein
NA	NA	TRBV11-2	TRBJ2-1	TGTGCCAGCAGCTTTTTTGGGGAACCCTACAATGAGCAGTTCTTC	CASSFFGEPYNEQFF
few	TRBD1	TRBV10-3	TRBJ2-7	TGTGCCAGACTCGGGACAGGGGAAGAGCAGTACTTC	CARLGTGEEQYF
few	TRBD1	TRBV29-1	TRBJ2-3	TGCAGCGTTGACGGGACAGGGGTATCTCCAGATACGCAGTATTTT	CSVDGTGVSPDTQYF
NA	NA	TRBV6-4	TRBJ2-3	TGTGCCAGCACACGGAGAAGGAGCACAGATACGCAGTATTTT	CASTRRRSTDTQYF
NA	NA	TRBV7-2	TRBJ2-1	TGTGCCAGCAGCGTGGGCCCGCCGGATGAGCAGTTCTTC	CASSVGPPDEQFF
NA	TRBD1	TRBV5-1	TRBJ2-2	TGCGCCAGTGGTACCGGGACAGGTCACACCGGGGAGCTGTTTTTT	CASGTGTGHTGELFF
NA	NA	TRBV5-6	TRBJ1-1	TGTGCCAGCAGCTGGGCCGGACCAGCGAACACTGAAGCTTTCTTT	CASSWAGPANTEAFF
NA	NA	TRBV11-2	TRBJ2-2	TGTGCCAGCAGCCCCCCCGCTAGACCGAACACCGGGGAGCTGTTTTTT	CASSPPARPNTGELFF
few	TRBD1	TRBV13	TRBJ1-2	TGTGCCAGCAGCCAGGGACAGGGGGTCTATGGCTACACCTTC	CASSQGQGVYGYTF
once	TRBD1	TRBV7-2	TRBJ1-1	TGTGCCAGCAGCTTAGCCGGGACAGCCAACACTGAAGCTTTCTTT	CASSLAGTANTEAFF
NA	NA	TRBV29-1	TRBJ2-3	TGCAGCGTTGAATTAGGCGACACAGATACGCAGTATTTT	CSVELGDTDTQYF
once	NA	TRBV7-8	TRBJ1-1	TGTGCCAGCAGCTTAGCTACAGGAAACACTGAAGCTTTCTTT	CASSLATGNTEAFF
NA	TRBD1	TRBV11-2	TRBJ2-2	TGTGCCAGCAGCTTCGGACAGGGGAACACCGGGGAGCTGTTTTTT	CASSFGQGNTGELFF
few	NA	TRBV28	TRBJ2-7	TGTGCCAGCAGGATCCAGGGTTACGGGACTTCGGTCGAGCAGTACTTC	CASRIQGYGTSVEQYF
NA	NA	TRBV27	TRBJ2-7	TGTGCCAGCAGTACCCAACCTCCCTACGAGCAGTACTTC	CASSTQPPYEQYF
NA	TRBD1	TRBV7-8	TRBJ1-6	TGTGCCAGCAGCCGGGACAGTTCACCCCTCCACTTT	CASSRDSSPLHF
NA	NA	TRBV19	TRBJ1-5	TGTGCCAGTAGTATGACCCTTAATCAGCCCCAGCATTTT	CASSMTLNQPQHF
NA	NA	TRBV15	TRBJ2-1	TGTGCCACCAGCAGAGGATGGGCTCCCCTAGGGATCTCTTACAATGAGCAGTTCTTC	CATSRGWAPLGISYNEQFF
NA	TRBD1	TRBV7-3	TRBJ2-2	TGTGCCAGCAGCTTAAGTCGGACAGGGGGCACCGGGGAGCTGTTTTTT	CASSLSRTGGTGELFF
NA	NA	TRBV4-1	TRBJ1-3	TGCGCCAGCAGCCAAATTATCCTTGGCACCATATATTTT	CASSQIILGTIYF
NA	NA	TRBV18	TRBJ1-1	TGTGCCAGCTCACTACAGCAAAGGGGCGGTGAAGCTTTCTTT	CASSLQQRGGEAFF
NA	TRBD2	TRBV10-3	TRBJ2-5	TGTGCCATCAGTGACCGAACTAGCGGAGAAGAGACCCAGTACTTC	CAISDRTSGEETQYF
NA	NA	TRBV5-1	TRBJ2-7	TGCGCCAGCAGCTTAGCGCACTCCAGCTCCTACGAGCAGTACTTC	CASSLAHSSSYEQYF
few	NA	TRBV6-1	TRBJ1-2	TGTGCCAGCAGTCCCCTGCGTGGCTACACCTTC	CASSPLRGYTF
NA	NA	TRBV7-8	TRBJ1-2	TGTGCCAGCAGCTTAGACCGTCGCAGCGTATTCTATGGCTACACCTTC	CASSLDRRSVFYGYTF
few	TRBD1	TRBV14	TRBJ2-3	TGTGCCAGCAGCCTAGGGACAGGCACAGATACGCAGTATTTT	CASSLGTGTDTQYF
NA	NA	TRBV5-1	TRBJ2-7	TGCGCCAGCAGCTCCCAGGGGGGGAGCTACGAGCAGTACTTC	CASSSQGGSYEQYF
NA	NA	TRBV27	TRBJ1-5	TGTGCCAGCAGTTTATCTGGGTATCAGCCCCAGCATTTT	CASSLSGYQPQHF
NA	NA	TRBV27	TRBJ2-7	TGTACCAGCAGTCACGGTACAACCTACGAGCAGTACTTC	CTSSHGTTYEQYF
NA	NA	TRBV7-6	TRBJ2-1	TGTGCCAGCAGCCCGTCCCCGGGGACCCTTAATGAGCAGTTCTTC	CASSPSPGTLNEQFF
NA	NA	TRBV2	TRBJ2-1	TGTGCCAGCAGTGAATACGGGAGATCCTACAATGAGCAGTTCTTC	CASSEYGRSYNEQFF
NA	NA	TRBV6-5	TRBJ2-7	TGTGCCAGCAGTTACACCGGGAATTCCTACGAGCAGTACTTC	CASSYTGNSYEQYF
NA	NA	TRBV6-5	TRBJ2-3	TGTGCCAGCAGTTACTCGAGTCCGGGCCGGGGGCAGTATTTT	CASSYSSPGRGQYF
NA	NA	TRBV7-6	TRBJ1-3	TGTGCCAGCAGCTTAGCGGTCCGAGCCTCTGGAAACACCATATATTTT	CASSLAVRASGNTIYF
NA	NA	TRBV6-5	TRBJ1-4	TGTGCCAGCAGTTACTCCGGCCGTCGTAATGAAAAACTGTTTTTT	CASSYSGRRNEKLFF
NA	TRBD2	TRBV6-5	TRBJ2-7	TGTGCCAGCAGTTACTCGCTAGCGGGCTCCTACGAGCAGTACTTC	CASSYSLAGSYEQYF
NA	TRBD2	TRBV11-1	TRBJ2-1	TGTGCCAGCAGCCCCTCTCTAGCGGATCCGGGAAATGAGCAGTTCTTC	CASSPSLADPGNEQFF
once	NA	TRBV5-6	TRBJ1-2	TGTGCCAGCAGAACCCGGGGGAAAGGGGGCTACACCTTC	CASRTRGKGGYTF
NA	NA	TRBV29-1	TRBJ2-3	TGCAGCGTTGAAGACAGGATAAGAGGAGATACGCAGTATTTT	CSVEDRIRGDTQYF
few	NA	TRBV6-5	TRBJ1-1	TGTGCCAGCACCGATGGGGGTGGGATGAACACTGAAGCTTTCTTT	CASTDGGGMNTEAFF
NA	NA	TRBV27	TRBJ1-2	TGTGCCAGCAGTTCCCGAATATCCGCCACAGAACAACATGGCTACACCTTC	CASSSRISATEQHGYTF
few	TRBD1	TRBV19	TRBJ1-5	TGTGCCAGTAGTAGGGGGACAGGGGGCTTCAGCAATCAGCCCCAGCATTTT	CASSRGTGGFSNQPQHF